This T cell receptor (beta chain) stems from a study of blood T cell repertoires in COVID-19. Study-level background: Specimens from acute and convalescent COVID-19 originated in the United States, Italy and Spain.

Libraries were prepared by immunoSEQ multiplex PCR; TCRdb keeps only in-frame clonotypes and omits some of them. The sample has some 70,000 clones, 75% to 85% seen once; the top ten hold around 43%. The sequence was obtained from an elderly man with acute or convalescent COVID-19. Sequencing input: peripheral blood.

CDR3 in amino acids: CATRQGRGDTQYF. Here the CDR3 DNA reads TGTGCCACTCGACAGGGTCGGGGAGATACGCAGTATTTT. The chain has TRBV3-1 (or the pseudogene TRBV3-2) and TRBJ2-3; TRBD1 aligns across 7 bases. The CDR3 consists of 13 residues. In germline, CDR1 is LGHDT, CDR2 YNNKEL (reference sequence). After removal of 10 bases from V and 5 bases from J, the junction contained 9 bases not matched to a gene.